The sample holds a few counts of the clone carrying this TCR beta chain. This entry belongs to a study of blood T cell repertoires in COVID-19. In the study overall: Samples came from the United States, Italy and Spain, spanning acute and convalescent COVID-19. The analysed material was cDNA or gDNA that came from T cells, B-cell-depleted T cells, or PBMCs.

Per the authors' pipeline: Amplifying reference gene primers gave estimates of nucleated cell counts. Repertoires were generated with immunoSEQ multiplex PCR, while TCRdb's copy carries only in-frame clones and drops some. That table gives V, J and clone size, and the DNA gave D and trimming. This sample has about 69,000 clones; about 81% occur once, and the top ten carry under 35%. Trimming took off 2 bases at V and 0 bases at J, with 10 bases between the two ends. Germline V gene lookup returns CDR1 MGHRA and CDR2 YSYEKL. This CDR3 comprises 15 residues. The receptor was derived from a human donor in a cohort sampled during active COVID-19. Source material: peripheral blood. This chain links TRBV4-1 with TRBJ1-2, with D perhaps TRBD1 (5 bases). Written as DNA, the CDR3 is TGCGCCAGCAGCCAAAAAGGGACTTCTAACTATGGCTACACCTTC. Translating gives CASSQKGTSNYGYTF.